The clone carrying this TCR beta chain was picked up many times. These data come from a study of T cell repertoires in cytomegalovirus infection. MiXCR, applied by TCRdb to the reads, yields one record per CDR3 protein. The data hold hundreds of thousands of distinct CDR3 sequences, with around 32% observed a single time. V lost 5 bases to trimming and J lost 6 bases, with 14 bases between them. Germline V lookup: CDR1 SGHTA, CDR2 FQGNSA. The CDR3 is 15 residues long. Material for sequencing was PBMCs. This TCR came from a human donor in good health (CMV status not recorded). Some clones in this sample may be carry-over from other donors' samples. The rearrangement links TRBV7-2 to TRBJ1-6, with D unclear. The DNA of the CDR3 is TGTGCCAGCAGCACCCGGCAAGGATTTAATTCACCCCTCCACTTT. Its protein product is CASSTRQGFNSPLHF.